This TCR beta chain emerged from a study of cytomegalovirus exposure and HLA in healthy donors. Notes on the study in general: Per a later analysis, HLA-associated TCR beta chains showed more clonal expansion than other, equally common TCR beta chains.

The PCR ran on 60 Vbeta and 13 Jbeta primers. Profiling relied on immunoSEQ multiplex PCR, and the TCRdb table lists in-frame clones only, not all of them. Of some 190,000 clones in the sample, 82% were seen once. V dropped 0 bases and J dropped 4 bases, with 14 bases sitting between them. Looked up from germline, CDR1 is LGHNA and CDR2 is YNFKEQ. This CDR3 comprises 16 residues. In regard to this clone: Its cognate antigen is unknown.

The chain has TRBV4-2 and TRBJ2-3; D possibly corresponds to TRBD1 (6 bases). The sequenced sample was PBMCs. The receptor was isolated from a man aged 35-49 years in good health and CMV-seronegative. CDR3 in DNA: TGTGCCAGCAGCCAAGATAGCAGGGGCCACTCAGATACGCAGTATTTT. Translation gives CASSQDSRGHSDTQYF.